One and the same sample provided the 28 T cell receptor beta chains below, sequenced in a study of Graves' ophthalmopathy and Graves' hyperthyroidism. CDR3 regions of TCR beta were amplified from RNA transcripts. Second-round multiplex PCR came after a first-round RT-PCR that employed HTBI primers. TCRdb reanalysed the multiplex PCR reads using MiXCR and keeps one entry per CDR3 protein. This sample has about half a million distinct CDR3 sequences, with under 15% found just once. The sequenced sample consisted of blood. The receptors shown here come from a young woman with Graves' ophthalmopathy.

This clonotype was observed a handful of times. V usage is TRBV4-1 and J usage is TRBJ1-5; possible D gene TRBD1, 5 bases. The germline V and J ends were trimmed by 5 bases and 4 bases, with 9 bases remaining between them. The CDR3 length is 13 residues. CDR1 and CDR2 from the germline V gene are MGHRA and YSYEKL. The CDR3 DNA reads as TGCGCCAGCAGCGTGGGGGAGAATCAGCCCCAGCATTTT. It encodes CASSVGENQPQHF.

This clonotype was detected many times. The genes are TRBV24-1 and TRBJ2-7; 9 bases match TRBD2. Germline lookup yields CDR1 KGHDR and CDR2 SFDVKD. Trimming took 3 bases from V and 2 from J; bases not matched to a gene: 4. The CDR3 runs to 15 residues. For the CDR3, the DNA is TGTGCCACCAGTGATCCCGGGACTAGCACCTACGAGCAGTACTTC. Protein product: CATSDPGTSTYEQYF.

The gene calls are TRBV15 and TRBJ1-2; 7 nucleotides line up with TRBD1. Germline assignment: CDR1 LNHNV and CDR2 YYDKDF (reference sequence). The V and J ends lost 0 bases and 4 bases, in that order; junction bases with no gene match: 8. There are 16 residues in the CDR3. Here the CDR3 reads CATSRDVGQASYGYTF. CDR3 DNA sequence: TGTGCCACCAGCAGAGATGTAGGACAGGCGTCCTATGGCTACACCTTC.

Regarding this clonotype: A read error is possible here, since a much larger clone lies one base away. This rearrangement joins TRBV11-2 to TRBJ2-7; TRBD1 agrees at 7 bases. The CDR3 covers 15 residues. Germline V lookup: CDR1 SGHAT, CDR2 FQNNGV. In nucleotides, the CDR3 is TGTGCCAACAGCTTAATGACAGGGCAATCCTACGAGCAGTACTTC. This codes for CANSLMTGQSYEQYF.

This clonotype was seen repeatedly, ten times or more. This chain uses TRBV20-1 with TRBJ2-7; D unresolved. Germline CDR1 reads DFQATT; CDR2 reads SNEGSKA (reference sequence). V was cut by 0 bases and J by 2 bases, with 8 bases left in between. There are 13 residues in the CDR3. CDR3 sequence (DNA): TGCAGTGCTAGAGATCCACTTGCCTACGAGCAGTACTTC. As protein: CSARDPLAYEQYF.

At least ten counts were recorded for this clonotype. The gene calls are TRBV7-9 and TRBJ2-2; D is unresolved. V lost 11 bases and J 1 base, leaving 8 bases between the germline ends. Germline loops: CDR1 SEHNR, CDR2 FQNEAQ (reference sequence). The length of the CDR3 is 12 residues. The CDR3 loop is CAGLMNTGELFF. CDR3 coding DNA: TGTGCCGGCTTAATGAACACCGGGGAGCTGTTTTTT.

This clonotype was recorded many times. The rearrangement uses TRBV7-6 and TRBJ1-2, with D tentatively TRBD1 (5 bases). This CDR3 contains 13 residues. CDR1 and CDR2 (germline): SGHVS, FNYEAQ. V shed 5 bases and J shed 6 bases, with 13 bases lying between them. The CDR3 is CASSAQGRDGYTF. CDR3 coding DNA: TGTGCCAGCAGCGCCCAGGGAAGGGATGGCTACACCTTC.

There are many counts of this clonotype. The chain uses TRBV5-6 and TRBJ1-1; TRBD1 matches 10 bases. The CDR3 sequence is 16 residues long. V lost 2 bases and J lost 5; bases outside the gene matches: 9. Germline V gives CDR1 SGHDT, CDR2 YYEEEE. In DNA, the CDR3 is TGTGCCAGCAGCTTCGGGACAGGGGTAACTTGGACTGAAGCTTTCTTT. Its translation: CASSFGTGVTWTEAFF.

This clonotype was found many times. The chain couples TRBV12-3 or TRBV12-4 to TRBJ2-5; D may be TRBD1 (5 bases). V lost 7 bases and J 4 bases, leaving 19 bases between the germline ends. The CDR3 runs to 15 residues. CDR3 protein: CASTTTQGFGETQYF. The CDR3 nucleotides read TGTGCCAGCACCACCACCCAGGGTTTTGGAGAGACCCAGTACTTC.

This clonotype was recorded a few times. This sequence joins TRBV7-2 and TRBJ2-5, with TRBD2 matching over 9 bases. This CDR3 spans 16 amino acids. Germline V CDR1 and CDR2: SGHTA, FQGNSA. The ends lost 5 bases at V and 0 bases at J; junction bases unmatched: 7. The CDR3 loop is CASSIRLAVYQETQYF. The CDR3, as DNA: TGTGCCAGCAGCATCCGACTAGCGGTGTACCAAGAGACCCAGTACTTC.

This clonotype was seen only a few times. The DNA for the CDR3 is TGCGCCAGCAGCCTTTTACCGGGACACCCACCGAATTCACCCCTCCACTTT. Translated, it gives CASSLLPGHPPNSPLHF. The chain uses TRBV4-1 and TRBJ1-6; D is perhaps TRBD1 (6 bases). V was clipped by 4 bases and J by 7 bases, with 20 bases between them. The CDR3 covers 17 residues. Germline CDR1 and CDR2: MGHRA and YSYEKL.

Many counts were recorded for this clonotype. The chain recombines TRBV6-4 with TRBJ1-2; D is ambiguous. The germline V gene has CDR1 MRHNA and CDR2 SNTAGT. The CDR3 totals 13 residues. Deletions cut 2 bases from V and 6 bases from J, with 10 bases between. The CDR3 nucleotides are TGTGCCAGCAGTGACGGCAGGCAGAATGGCTACACCTTC. The encoded protein is CASSDGRQNGYTF.

This clonotype was seen a handful of times. The J gene is TRBJ2-7, the V gene TRBV7-2; possible D gene TRBD2, 6 bases. CDR3 size: 13 residues. V was shortened by 8 bases and J by 0 bases, with 11 bases between the two germline ends. The V gene's germline CDR1 is SGHTA and CDR2 FQGNSA. The CDR3 sequence is CASAGLSSYEQYF. DNA for the CDR3: TGTGCCAGCGCGGGATTAAGCTCCTACGAGCAGTACTTC.

This clonotype was recorded many times. The V gene is TRBV27, the J gene TRBJ2-2, with D unresolved. The V gene lost 8 bases and the J gene lost 7 bases, with 8 bases spanning the gap. This CDR3 has 11 residues. Per germline, CDR1 MNHEY and CDR2 SMNVEV (reference sequence). CDR3 nucleotide sequence: TGTGCCAGCCGGGTCGGCGGGGAGCTGTTTTTT. It is translated as CASRVGGELFF.

This chain connects TRBV6-1 to TRBJ2-7; 9 positions agree with TRBD1. Germline CDR1 MNHNS, CDR2 SASEGT. The CDR3 is made up of 16 amino acids. With 1 base clipped from V and 6 bases from J, the junction kept 10 bases outside the gene matches. The CDR3 here is CASSEELGTGRPEQYF. The CDR3 nucleotides read TGTGCCAGCAGTGAAGAGTTGGGGACAGGGAGGCCCGAGCAGTACTTC.

At least ten counts were recorded for this clonotype. The chain recombines TRBV6-1 with TRBJ2-7; no firm D call. Trimming stripped 2 bases from V and 3 bases from J, with 8 bases between. The CDR3 runs to 13 residues. Per germline, CDR1 MNHNS and CDR2 SASEGT. Here the CDR3 reads CASSEKPGYEQYF. In DNA, the CDR3 is TGTGCCAGCAGTGAAAAGCCCGGCTACGAGCAGTACTTC.

This clonotype was recorded at least ten times. The DNA of the CDR3 is TGTGCCAGCAGGGGAAGGGGGGATACGCAGTATTTT. It specifies CASRGRGDTQYF. This chain uses TRBV12-3 or TRBV12-4 with TRBJ2-3; D may be TRBD1 (6 bases). The CDR3 runs to 12 residues. The V end lost 6 bases, the J end lost 6 bases, and 10 bases lay between the germline ends.

There are many counts of this clonotype. The rearrangement uses TRBV27 and TRBJ2-7; 10 bases map to TRBD2. CDR3 length: 14 residues. Trimming took 6 bases from V and 5 from J; bases not matched to a gene: 7. The germline V gene has CDR1 MNHEY and CDR2 SMNVEV (reference sequence). The CDR3 DNA reads TGTGCCAGCAGACGAGCGGGGGGGCGGAACGAGCAGTACTTC. Amino acids: CASRRAGGRNEQYF.

This clonotype was counted ten times or more. The V call is TRBV6-1, the J call TRBJ1-6; 9 bases agree with TRBD1. Trimming cost V 10 bases and J 10 bases; bases outside gene matches: 8. Germline CDR1 MNHNS, CDR2 SASEGT. This CDR3 is built from 13 residues. CDR3 region: CATVRDRESPLHF. The CDR3, as DNA: TGTGCCACCGTCCGGGACAGGGAATCACCCCTCCACTTT.

The CDR3 loop reads CATKPGQPNTEAFF. The CDR3 nucleotides are TGTGCCACAAAACCGGGACAACCGAACACTGAAGCTTTCTTT. The V and J genes are TRBV6-2 or TRBV6-3 and TRBJ1-1; TRBD1 is a possible D gene (6 bases). Germline V gene lookup returns CDR1 MNHEY and CDR2 SVGEGT. The CDR3 totals 14 residues. With 10 bases removed from V and 1 base from J, the gap between germline ends came to 16 bases.

This clonotype has just a few counts. The chain joins TRBV19 to TRBJ1-5; 8 positions agree with TRBD1. Trimming removed 4 bases from V and 4 bases from J; junction bases left unmatched: 9. Germline V lookup: CDR1 LNHDA, CDR2 SQIVND (reference sequence). The CDR3 has 16 residues. The CDR3 spells CASSRAGTGNNQPQHF. For the CDR3, the DNA is TGTGCCAGTAGTAGGGCCGGGACAGGAAATAATCAGCCCCAGCATTTT.

As regards this clonotype: A much larger clone lies a single base off, so this may be a read error. The V and J genes are TRBV6-1 and TRBJ1-2; D is unresolved. The germline CDR1 and CDR2 sequences are MNHNS and SASEGT. This CDR3 region has 14 residues. Here the CDR3 reads CVSGRTQILYGYTF. The CDR3 DNA sequence: TGTGTCAGCGGCCGCACGCAGATCCTATATGGCTACACCTTC.

This clonotype was recorded many times. The chain combines TRBV24-1 with TRBJ2-5; 13 nucleotides align to TRBD2. The V gene end was trimmed by 2 bases and the J gene end by 4 bases; junction bases not matched to a gene: 3. Germline CDR1 reads KGHDR; CDR2 reads SFDVKD. The CDR3 has 16 amino acids. CDR3 in DNA: TGTGCCACCAGTGATTCCCGACTAGCGGGGGGAGAGACCCAGTACTTC. Protein product: CATSDSRLAGGETQYF.

This chain joins TRBV12-3 or TRBV12-4 and TRBJ2-7, with D hard to call. Deletions cut 5 bases from V and 1 base from J, with 9 bases between. The CDR3 extends over 13 amino acids. The CDR3 coding sequence is TGTGCCAGCAGTATTACACTTTCCTACGAGCAGTACTTC. It yields the protein CASSITLSYEQYF.

This clonotype was seen repeatedly, ten times or more. The chain employs TRBV4-1 and TRBJ1-2; 7 bases agree with TRBD1. Germline V gene lookup returns CDR1 MGHRA and CDR2 YSYEKL. V was clipped by 1 base and J by 4 bases; unmatched bases: 6. CDR3 length equals 15 residues. CDR3 in DNA: TGCGCCAGCAGCCAAGGTACAGGGGCGTTCTATGGCTACACCTTC. Translating it yields CASSQGTGAFYGYTF.

The sample holds many counts of this clonotype. V and J are TRBV28 and TRBJ1-1, with D possibly TRBD1 on 6 matching bases. With 5 bases removed from V and 0 bases from J, the gap between germline ends came to 10 bases. CDR3 length: 14 amino acids. Per the germline V gene, CDR1 is MDHEN and CDR2 is SYDVKM. CDR3 sequence (DNA): TGTGCCAGCAGTGCAGGGGAGGTGAACACTGAAGCTTTCTTT. It codes for CASSAGEVNTEAFF. The complete variable domain, with remaining parts taken from reference TRBV28 and TRBJ1-1, reads DVKVTQSSRYLVKRTGEKVFLECVQDMDHENMFWYRQDPGLGLRLIYFSYDVKMKEKGDIPEGYSVSREKKERFSLILESASTNQTSMYLCASSAGEVNTEAFFGQGTRLTVV.

This clonotype occurred many times. The V call is TRBV5-1, the J call TRBJ2-7; D gene unclear. The CDR3 consists of 15 residues. CDR1 is SGHRS and CDR2 is YFSETQ in the germline V gene. Deletions cut 0 bases from V and 3 bases from J, with 13 bases between. The CDR3 bases are TGCGCCAGCAGCTTGGGGTCGAGCTCCCTCTACGAGCAGTACTTC. It encodes CASSLGSSSLYEQYF. Using reference TRBV5-1 and TRBJ2-7 for the parts outside the CDR3, the full variable domain is KAGVTQTPRYLIKTRGQQVTLSCSPISGHRSVSWYQQTPGQGLQFLFEYFSETQRNKGNFPGRFSGRQFSNSRSEMNVSTLELGDSALYLCASSLGSSSLYEQYFGPGTRLTVT.

This clonotype was detected ten times or more. The chain employs TRBV12-3 or TRBV12-4 and TRBJ2-5, with 10 nucleotides matching TRBD1. V shed 6 bases and J 5 bases; nucleotides not matched to a gene: 15. This CDR3 spans 17 amino acids. The CDR3 is CASSPLLDRGTRETQYF. In DNA form, the CDR3 reads TGTGCCAGCAGCCCTTTATTGGACAGGGGGACACGGGAGACCCAGTACTTC.